The sequence of this T cell receptor (beta chain) was determined in a study of response to subunit inactivated influenza vaccine. Of note for this clonotype: Its antigen is still unknown.

The study's findings and limits: Only a handful of new T cells, the authors suggested, are recruited with each seasonal influenza vaccination.

MiXCR, applied by TCRdb to the RT-PCR reads, yields one record per CDR3 protein. The sample lists roughly 520,000 distinct CDR3 sequences, roughly 25% occurring once. The starting material was CD4+ T cells sorted from PBMCs, obtained about 5 days after vaccination. The sequence derives from a man in his forties or fifties who received an inactivated influenza vaccine.

For the CDR3, the DNA is TGCGCCAGCGCCAGGGGGCTTAGCTCCTACGAGCAGTACTTC. It specifies CASARGLSSYEQYF. The gene calls are TRBV5-1 and TRBJ2-7; the match to TRBD1 covers 8 bases. The CDR3 loop spans 14 amino acids. The J segment lost 0 bases and the V segment lost 7 bases, leaving 6 bases of the junction unmatched. Germline assignment: CDR1 SGHRS and CDR2 YFSETQ.